This T cell receptor beta chain comes out of a study of CD8+CD57+ T cells in acquired aplastic anemia. The patients chosen for sequencing had shown expansion of CD8+CD57+ cells (detected by flow cytometry). Genomic DNA, the template, was used for profiling of the TCR beta VDJ and CDR3. TCRdb ran MiXCR on the reads and lists one entry per CDR3 protein. This sample yields under 500,000 distinct CDR3 sequences, of which under 40% are seen a single time; less than 1% belongs to the top ten. Germline CDR1 is LNHDA and CDR2 is SQIVND (reference sequence). Trimming removed 5 bases from V and 1 base from J; junction bases left unmatched: 3. The CDR3 consists of 14 residues. This clonotype was observed many times.

The chain recombines TRBV19 with TRBJ2-3; 7 nucleotides match TRBD1. The receptor comes from a human donor with aplastic anemia. Sequences were obtained from sorted CD4+, CD8+, or CD8+CD57+ T cells (not recorded which) from PBMCs. The CDR3 is CASSVQGGTDTQYF. The CDR3 DNA sequence: TGTGCCAGTAGTGTCCAGGGGGGCACAGATACGCAGTATTTT. The full variable domain, with the rest looked up from reference TRBV19 and TRBJ2-3, is DGGITQSPKYLFRKEGQNVTLSCEQNLNHDAMYWYRQDPGQGLRLIYYSQIVNDFQKGDIAEGYSVSREKKESFPLTVTSAQKNPTAFYLCASSVQGGTDTQYFGPGTRLTVL.